This passage covers 25 T cell receptor beta chains from one sample sequenced in a study of shared clonotypes between healthy human individuals. CD45RO-negative, CCR7-positively selected cells formed the naive CD8 fraction, excluding terminally differentiated effector memory CD45RA+ cells. Using immunoSEQ multiplex PCR, the repertoire was profiled, and TCRdb retains in-frame clones only, with some absent. Of about 1,800,000 clones listed, about 95% were seen once; the top ten hold 1.2%. Specimen: naive CD8+ T cells sorted from blood. The receptor set was obtained from a man between 18 and 35 years old in good health.

Concerning this clone: The same CDR3 arises from other DNA sequences in this sample as well. The chain recombines TRBV4-1 with TRBJ2-7; 9 bases map to TRBD1. V was pared by 4 bases and J by 4 bases, with 5 bases of the junction left unmatched. The CDR3 length is 14 residues. The germline V gene has CDR1 MGHRA and CDR2 YSYEKL. Here the CDR3 DNA reads TGCGCCAGCAGCCCCCGACAGGGGGGGTACGAGCAGTACTTC. The encoded protein is CASSPRQGGYEQYF.

The chain links TRBV13 to TRBJ1-6; 9 nucleotides agree with TRBD1. V lost 3 bases, J lost 5 bases, and 2 bases stayed unmatched. Germline V gene data show CDR1 as PRHDT and CDR2 as FYEKMQ (reference sequence). The CDR3 is 15 residues long. The CDR3 DNA reads as TGTGCCAGCAGCTTGGACAGGGGAGATAATTCACCCCTCCACTTT. It codes for CASSLDRGDNSPLHF.

The chain recombines TRBV6-5 with TRBJ2-3, with D perhaps TRBD2 (5 bases). This CDR3 comprises 15 residues. Trimming left V 6 bases short and J 2 bases short, with 15 bases between. CDR1 and CDR2 (germline): MNHEY, SVGAGI. The CDR3 nucleotides are TGTGCCAGCAGCCGACAATGGACTGACACAGATACGCAGTATTTT. Translated: CASSRQWTDTDTQYF.

V gene TRBV27 combines with J gene TRBJ1-2, with TRBD1 matching 10 bases. Germline loops: CDR1 MNHEY, CDR2 SMNVEV (reference sequence). The V segment lost 4 bases and the J segment 3 bases; nucleotides outside the gene matches: 2. The CDR3 consists of 14 residues. In nucleotides, the CDR3 is TGTGCCAGCAGTTGGACAGGGGGACACTATGGCTACACCTTC. Protein product: CASSWTGGHYGYTF.

A single count supports this clone. Additional DNA sequences in this sample encode the identical CDR3. The chain combines TRBV4-1 with TRBJ2-5; TRBD1 is a possible D gene (5 bases). The CDR3 has 15 residues. Germline V lookup: CDR1 MGHRA, CDR2 YSYEKL. V gave up 0 bases and J gave up 5 bases, with 13 bases separating them. CDR3 protein: CASSQDPRRGETQYF. The CDR3 region has the DNA TGCGCCAGCAGCCAAGATCCGCGTAGGGGCGAGACCCAGTACTTC.

This rearrangement joins TRBV5-6 to TRBJ2-5; D is ambiguous. V was trimmed by 0 bases and J by 0 bases, leaving 9 bases between them. In germline, CDR1 is SGHDT, CDR2 YYEEEE. This CDR3 has 15 amino acids. This chain's CDR3 is CASSLGVRYQETQYF. Written as DNA, the CDR3 is TGTGCCAGCAGCTTGGGGGTGCGCTACCAAGAGACCCAGTACTTC.

V and J are TRBV27 and TRBJ1-1; TRBD1 is a possible D gene (5 bases). Trimming pared 6 bases from V and 5 bases from J, leaving 19 bases between. The CDR3 is 15 residues long. CDR1 is MNHEY, CDR2 SMNVEV, per germline (reference sequence). The CDR3 sequence is CASRRDSPGWTEAFF. The CDR3 nucleotides are TGTGCCAGCAGAAGAGACAGCCCCGGATGGACTGAAGCTTTCTTT.

This rearrangement joins TRBV11-2 to TRBJ2-2; D is undetermined. Trimming removed 3 bases from V and 5 bases from J, with 4 bases in between. Germline CDR1 is SGHAT and CDR2 is FQNNGV. The CDR3 loop spans 12 amino acids. CDR3 DNA sequence: TGTGCCAGCAGCTTTGCGACCGGGGAGCTGTTTTTT. Residues: CASSFATGELFF.

The CDR3 loop reads CASSVQQGAVGSPLHF. The CDR3 DNA reads TGTGCCAGCAGTGTTCAACAGGGGGCGGTTGGTTCACCCCTCCACTTT. The chain combines TRBV27 with TRBJ1-6; 9 nucleotides agree with TRBD1. Germline-derived CDR1 and CDR2 are MNHEY and SMNVEV (reference sequence). V lost 5 bases, J lost 9 bases, and 11 bases stayed unmatched. The CDR3 spans 16 residues.

To note about this clone: Within the sample, other DNA sequences also encode this same CDR3. The V gene is TRBV2, the J gene TRBJ2-7; 8 bases line up with TRBD1. The ends lost 1 base at V and 2 bases at J; junction bases unmatched: 1. The CDR3 loop spans 14 amino acids. From germline, CDR1 is SNHLY and CDR2 FYNNEI. CDR3 sequence (DNA): TGTGCCAGCAGTGAAGGCAGGGGGCCCTACGAGCAGTACTTC. Translated: CASSEGRGPYEQYF.

The chain employs TRBV2 and TRBJ1-1; D is uncertain. The CDR3 has 14 amino acids. Germline CDR1 SNHLY, CDR2 FYNNEI. V was pared by 3 bases and J by 2 bases, with 10 bases between. CDR3 DNA sequence: TGTGCCAGCAGTGAGTGGATCACAAACACTGAAGCTTTCTTT. As protein: CASSEWITNTEAFF.

The rearrangement joins TRBV4-1 to TRBJ1-1; weak D call: TRBD1 (5 bases). Germline V CDR1 and CDR2: MGHRA, YSYEKL. The V end lost 2 bases, the J end lost 1 base, and 14 bases lay between the germline ends. This CDR3 region has 16 residues. The CDR3 coding sequence is TGCGCCAGCAGCCAACTACAGGCCTCGGGGAACACTGAAGCTTTCTTT. It translates to CASSQLQASGNTEAFF.

V and J are TRBV5-4 and TRBJ2-3; possible D gene TRBD2, 6 bases. V was trimmed by 3 bases and J by 6 bases, leaving 14 bases between them. Per germline, CDR1 SGHNT and CDR2 YYREEE (reference sequence). The CDR3 runs to 14 residues. In DNA form, the CDR3 reads TGTGCCAGCAGCTCGGGACTTAGCAAGGATACGCAGTATTTT. It translates to CASSSGLSKDTQYF.

This chain links TRBV5-6 with TRBJ1-1; maybe TRBD1 (5 bases). CDR1 is SGHDT and CDR2 is YYEEEE in the germline V gene. The V end lost 9 bases, the J end lost 7 bases, and 16 bases lay between the germline ends. The CDR3 has 12 amino acids. The CDR3 reads CATRDSANEAFF. CDR3 nucleotide sequence: TGTGCCACTCGAGACAGTGCAAATGAAGCTTTCTTT.

This clone was seen only once. The chain links TRBV7-9 to TRBJ2-1; D is uncertain. CDR1 is SEHNR and CDR2 is FQNEAQ in the germline V gene (reference sequence). The CDR3 spans 16 residues. V gave up 5 bases and J gave up 5 bases, with 19 bases separating them. CDR3 DNA: TGTGCCAGCAGCCTCCCCGAATGGACGGTGAACAATGAGCAGTTCTTC. It translates to CASSLPEWTVNNEQFF.

This sequence joins TRBV28 and TRBJ1-1, with 10 bases fitting TRBD1. The CDR3 length is 14 residues. Per germline, CDR1 MDHEN and CDR2 SYDVKM. The V and J ends lost 6 bases and 4 bases, in that order; junction bases with no gene match: 5. The CDR3: CASRGQGRSTEAFF. The CDR3 DNA sequence: TGTGCCAGCAGGGGACAGGGGAGGAGCACTGAAGCTTTCTTT.

The chain joins TRBV9 to TRBJ1-2; D gene uncertain. The CDR3 loop spans 13 amino acids. CDR1 and CDR2 (germline): SGDLS, YYNGEE. Trimming left V 3 bases short and J 8 bases short, with 14 bases between. Here the CDR3 DNA reads TGTGCCAGCAGCGCCCGGAAAGAGGTCGGCTACACCTTC. This gives the protein CASSARKEVGYTF. The whole variable domain, remainder taken from reference TRBV9 and TRBJ1-2, is DSGVTQTPKHLITATGQRVTLRCSPRSGDLSVYWYQQSLDQGLQFLIQYYNGEERAKGNILERFSAQQFPDLHSELNLSSLELGDSALYFCASSARKEVGYTFGSGTRLTVV.

The chain carries TRBV5-4 and TRBJ2-7, with a possible D match to TRBD2 (6 bases). This CDR3 is 13 amino acids long. The V gene lost 6 bases and the J gene lost 7 bases, with 17 bases spanning the gap. From germline, CDR1 is SGHNT and CDR2 YYREEE (reference sequence). CDR3 in amino acids: CASTQDSRGEQYF. The DNA for the CDR3 is TGTGCCAGCACCCAAGACTCGCGGGGTGAGCAGTACTTC.

This clone has a single count. The chain joins TRBV19 to TRBJ2-5; possible D gene TRBD2, 5 bases. Germline CDR1 LNHDA, CDR2 SQIVND (reference sequence). This CDR3 spans 14 amino acids. V lost 5 bases and J lost 1, with 11 bases in between. Here the CDR3 DNA reads TGTGCCAGTAGTGTGGACTGGCTCCAAGAGACCCAGTACTTC. Amino acids: CASSVDWLQETQYF.

This clone came up once. V usage is TRBV12-1 and J usage is TRBJ1-6; whether TRBD1, the table's D call, matches the DNA was not checked. TRBV12-1 is a pseudogene. The CDR3 is 13 amino acids. CDR3 loop: CARRHPAHSPLHF. CDR3 nucleotides: TGTGCCAGGAGACACCCGGCACATTCACCCCTCCACTTT.

V gene TRBV28 combines with J gene TRBJ2-3, with 7 bases fitting TRBD1. Germline trimming cut 7 bases from V and 0 bases from J; bases unmatched to any gene: 7. CDR1 is MDHEN and CDR2 is SYDVKM in the germline V gene. The CDR3 sequence is 15 residues long. CDR3 nucleotides: TGTGCCAGCACCGTTGAGGGGGCGAGCACAGATACGCAGTATTTT. Protein sequence: CASTVEGASTDTQYF.

This clone was detected a few times. Other DNA sequences within the sample encode an identical CDR3. The rearrangement joins TRBV29-1 to TRBJ1-1; perhaps TRBD1 as D (5 bases). The CDR3 extends over 11 amino acids. Between the trimmed V and J ends, which lost 4 bases and 5 bases, there was a span of 8 bases. The germline CDR1 and CDR2 sequences are SQVTM and ANQGSEA. CDR3: CSVAGDTEAFF. In nucleotides, the CDR3 is TGCAGCGTTGCGGGGGATACTGAAGCTTTCTTT.

The CDR3 coding sequence is TGTGCCAGCAGTCTACTCGGGACAGGGTCCTACGAGCAGTACTTC. It is translated as CASSLLGTGSYEQYF. This chain joins TRBV28 and TRBJ2-7; TRBD1 matches at 9 bases. The ends lost 5 bases at V and 1 base at J; junction bases unmatched: 6. Looked up from germline, CDR1 is MDHEN and CDR2 is SYDVKM. This CDR3 spans 15 amino acids.

The chain couples TRBV25-1 to TRBJ2-7; a weak D match, TRBD2 (7 bases). Germline V CDR1 and CDR2: MGHDK, SYGVNS. V lost 2 bases to trimming and J lost 0 bases, with 8 bases between them. The CDR3 has 14 amino acids. The CDR3 nucleotides are TGTGCCAGCAGTGAAAGGGGGGGCTCCTACGAGCAGTACTTC. As protein: CASSERGGSYEQYF.

CDR3 loop: CASSEGQPYEQYF. CDR3 DNA: TGTGCCAGTAGTGAAGGACAGCCCTACGAGCAGTACTTC. This chain joins TRBV19 and TRBJ2-7; a possible D gene is TRBD1 (6 bases). Germline V CDR1 and CDR2: LNHDA, SQIVND (reference sequence). The CDR3 spans 13 residues. The V gene lost 5 bases and the J gene lost 2 bases, with 10 bases spanning the gap.